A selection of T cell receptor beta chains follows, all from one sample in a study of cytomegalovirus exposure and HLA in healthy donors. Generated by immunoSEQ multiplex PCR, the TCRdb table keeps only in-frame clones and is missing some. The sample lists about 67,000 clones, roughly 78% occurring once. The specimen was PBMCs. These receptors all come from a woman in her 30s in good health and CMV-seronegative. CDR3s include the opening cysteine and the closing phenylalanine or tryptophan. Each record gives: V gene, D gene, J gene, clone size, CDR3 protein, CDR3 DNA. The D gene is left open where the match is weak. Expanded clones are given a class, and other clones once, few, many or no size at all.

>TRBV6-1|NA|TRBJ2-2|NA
CASSDHGTGELFF
TGTGCCAGCAGTGACCACGGGACCGGGGAGCTGTTTTTT
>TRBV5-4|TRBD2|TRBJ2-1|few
CASSRGLAGEDEQFF
TGTGCCAGCAGCCGCGGACTAGCGGGAGAGGATGAGCAGTTCTTC
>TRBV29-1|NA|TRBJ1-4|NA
CSVLRAGGTNEKLFF
TGCAGCGTTTTGCGAGCCGGCGGTACTAATGAAAAACTGTTTTTT
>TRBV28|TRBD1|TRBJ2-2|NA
CASSPSGGLAGELFF
TGTGCCAGCAGTCCATCAGGGGGCTTAGCCGGGGAGCTGTTTTTT
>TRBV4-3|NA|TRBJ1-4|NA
CASSQVWGDNEKLFF
TGCGCCAGCAGCCAAGTCTGGGGGGATAATGAAAAACTGTTTTTT
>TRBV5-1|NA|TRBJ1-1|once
CASSDDSLEAFF
TGCGCCAGCAGCGATGACAGCTTAGAAGCTTTCTTT
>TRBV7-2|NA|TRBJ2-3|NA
CASGALSADTQYF
TGTGCCAGCGGGGCACTATCCGCAGATACGCAGTATTTT
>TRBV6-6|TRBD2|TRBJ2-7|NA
CASNARTSGNEQYF
TGTGCCAGCAATGCCCGGACTAGCGGGAACGAGCAGTACTTC
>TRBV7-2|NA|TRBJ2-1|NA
CASSLGPTGSNEQFF
TGTGCCAGCAGCTTAGGCCCCACAGGGAGCAATGAGCAGTTCTTC
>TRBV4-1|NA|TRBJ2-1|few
CASSQRDTKAYNEQFF
TGCGCCAGCAGCCAACGTGACACAAAAGCCTACAATGAGCAGTTCTTC
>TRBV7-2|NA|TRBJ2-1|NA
CASSLVESSYNEQFF
TGTGCCAGCAGCTTAGTGGAGAGCTCCTACAATGAGCAGTTCTTC
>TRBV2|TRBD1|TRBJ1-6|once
CASSYRGGSPLHF
TGTGCCAGCAGTTACAGGGGAGGTTCACCCCTCCACTTT
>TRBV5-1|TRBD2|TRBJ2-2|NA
CASSLYSGGATGELFF
TGCGCCAGCAGCCTCTATAGCGGGGGGGCCACCGGGGAGCTGTTTTTT
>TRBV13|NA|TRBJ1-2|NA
CASSLRGEVDGYTF
TGTGCCAGCAGCTTACGGGGGGAAGTCGATGGCTACACCTTC
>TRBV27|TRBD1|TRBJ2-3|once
CASSVTGLPDTQYF
TGTGCCAGCAGCGTGACAGGGCTCCCAGATACGCAGTATTTT
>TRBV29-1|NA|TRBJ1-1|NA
CSVEPQEDTEAFF
TGCAGCGTTGAACCCCAGGAAGACACTGAAGCTTTCTTT
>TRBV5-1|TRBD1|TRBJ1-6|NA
CASSLGTGGYNSPLHF
TGCGCCAGCAGCTTGGGGACAGGGGGATATAATTCACCCCTCCACTTT
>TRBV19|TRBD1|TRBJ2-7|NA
CASSIGGQGVHEQYF
TGTGCCAGTAGCATTGGAGGACAGGGGGTACACGAGCAGTACTTC
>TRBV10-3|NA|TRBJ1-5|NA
CAISDLGSVQPQHF
TGTGCCATCAGTGATTTGGGGAGTGTTCAGCCCCAGCATTTT
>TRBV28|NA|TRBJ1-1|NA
CASSFDRNTEAFF
TGTGCCAGCAGTTTCGACAGGAACACTGAAGCTTTCTTT
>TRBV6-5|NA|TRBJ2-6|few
CASSYRGITGANVLTF
TGTGCCAGCAGTTACCGCGGAATAACTGGGGCCAACGTCCTGACTTTC
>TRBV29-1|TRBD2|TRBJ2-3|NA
CSVDEGLGDTQYF
TGCAGCGTCGACGAGGGACTAGGGGATACGCAGTATTTT
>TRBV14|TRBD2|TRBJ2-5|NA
CASSQASGGTPGYF
TGTGCCAGCAGCCAAGCAAGCGGGGGCACCCCAGGGTACTTC
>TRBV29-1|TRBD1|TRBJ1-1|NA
CSVTGNGNTEAFF
TGCAGCGTGACAGGGAACGGAAACACTGAAGCTTTCTTT
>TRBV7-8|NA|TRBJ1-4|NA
CASSFVRVQGAKLFF
TGTGCCAGCAGCTTCGTCAGGGTACAGGGAGCAAAACTGTTTTTT
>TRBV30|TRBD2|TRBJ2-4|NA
CAVLSGGPKNIQYF
TGTGCCGTACTTAGCGGGGGGCCCAAAAACATTCAGTACTTC
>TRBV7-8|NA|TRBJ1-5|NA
CASSLAVGGQPQHF
TGTGCCAGCAGCTTAGCAGTGGGAGGTCAGCCCCAGCATTTT